Each of the 5 T cell receptor beta chains below was sequenced from the same sample in a study of cytomegalovirus exposure and HLA in healthy donors. PCR amplification relied on 60 Vbeta primers (plus 13 Jbeta primers). Data came from immunoSEQ multiplex PCR; TCRdb stores just in-frame clones and leaves some out. The sample lists around 96,000 clones, 65% to 85% occurring once. Material: PBMCs. The receptors here all came from a man aged 18 to 35 in good health and CMV-seronegative.

The chain carries TRBV9 and TRBJ2-3; a weak D match, TRBD2 (7 bases). Trimming shortened V by 4 bases and J by 3 bases, and 15 bases separated the two germline ends. The CDR3 covers 15 residues. Germline assignment: CDR1 SGDLS and CDR2 YYNGEE. The CDR3 nucleotides read TGTGCCAGCAGCTTTAGGGGGGAGGGGACAGATACGCAGTATTTT. Amino acids: CASSFRGEGTDTQYF.

This chain joins TRBV4-2 and TRBJ1-2; possible D gene TRBD1, 6 bases. V was pared by 0 bases and J by 4 bases, with 18 bases between. CDR3 length: 17 residues. The germline CDR1 and CDR2 sequences are LGHNA and YNFKEQ. The CDR3, as DNA: TGTGCCAGCAGCCAAGAGATGGGGGCAGGGGTCTTCTATGGCTACACCTTC. Its translation is CASSQEMGAGVFYGYTF.

The genes are TRBV5-6 and TRBJ1-2; 9 bases match TRBD1. The V and J ends lost 2 bases and 9 bases, in that order; junction bases with no gene match: 5. The CDR3 contains 13 residues. CDR1 is SGHDT, CDR2 YYEEEE, per germline. CDR3 bases: TGTGCCAGCAGCTTAGGGACAGGGCCCCGCTACACCTTC. Translation: CASSLGTGPRYTF. Using reference TRBV5-6 and TRBJ1-2 for the parts outside the CDR3, the full variable domain is DAGVTQSPTHLIKTRGQQVTLRCSPKSGHDTVSWYQQALGQGPQFIFQYYEEEERQRGNFPDRFSGHQFPNYSSELNVNALLLGDSALYLCASSLGTGPRYTFGSGTRLTVV.

The genes are TRBV11-2 and TRBJ2-7; 7 bases match TRBD1. J gave up 5 bases and V 5 bases, and 15 bases lay outside the gene matches. The germline CDR1 and CDR2 sequences are SGHAT and FQNNGV. The CDR3 is 16 amino acids. The CDR3 nucleotides read TGTGCCAGCAGCCCCCTGGTGGACAGGCGGGTAAACGAGCAGTACTTC. It translates to CASSPLVDRRVNEQYF.

The chain has TRBV5-1 and TRBJ2-7; D not certain. The V end was cut by 0 bases, the J end by 6 bases, with 4 bases between. CDR3 size: 11 residues. Germline assignment: CDR1 SGHRS and CDR2 YFSETQ. Written as DNA, the CDR3 is TGCGCCAGCAGCTTGGGGCCCGAGCAGTACTTC. Protein: CASSLGPEQYF.